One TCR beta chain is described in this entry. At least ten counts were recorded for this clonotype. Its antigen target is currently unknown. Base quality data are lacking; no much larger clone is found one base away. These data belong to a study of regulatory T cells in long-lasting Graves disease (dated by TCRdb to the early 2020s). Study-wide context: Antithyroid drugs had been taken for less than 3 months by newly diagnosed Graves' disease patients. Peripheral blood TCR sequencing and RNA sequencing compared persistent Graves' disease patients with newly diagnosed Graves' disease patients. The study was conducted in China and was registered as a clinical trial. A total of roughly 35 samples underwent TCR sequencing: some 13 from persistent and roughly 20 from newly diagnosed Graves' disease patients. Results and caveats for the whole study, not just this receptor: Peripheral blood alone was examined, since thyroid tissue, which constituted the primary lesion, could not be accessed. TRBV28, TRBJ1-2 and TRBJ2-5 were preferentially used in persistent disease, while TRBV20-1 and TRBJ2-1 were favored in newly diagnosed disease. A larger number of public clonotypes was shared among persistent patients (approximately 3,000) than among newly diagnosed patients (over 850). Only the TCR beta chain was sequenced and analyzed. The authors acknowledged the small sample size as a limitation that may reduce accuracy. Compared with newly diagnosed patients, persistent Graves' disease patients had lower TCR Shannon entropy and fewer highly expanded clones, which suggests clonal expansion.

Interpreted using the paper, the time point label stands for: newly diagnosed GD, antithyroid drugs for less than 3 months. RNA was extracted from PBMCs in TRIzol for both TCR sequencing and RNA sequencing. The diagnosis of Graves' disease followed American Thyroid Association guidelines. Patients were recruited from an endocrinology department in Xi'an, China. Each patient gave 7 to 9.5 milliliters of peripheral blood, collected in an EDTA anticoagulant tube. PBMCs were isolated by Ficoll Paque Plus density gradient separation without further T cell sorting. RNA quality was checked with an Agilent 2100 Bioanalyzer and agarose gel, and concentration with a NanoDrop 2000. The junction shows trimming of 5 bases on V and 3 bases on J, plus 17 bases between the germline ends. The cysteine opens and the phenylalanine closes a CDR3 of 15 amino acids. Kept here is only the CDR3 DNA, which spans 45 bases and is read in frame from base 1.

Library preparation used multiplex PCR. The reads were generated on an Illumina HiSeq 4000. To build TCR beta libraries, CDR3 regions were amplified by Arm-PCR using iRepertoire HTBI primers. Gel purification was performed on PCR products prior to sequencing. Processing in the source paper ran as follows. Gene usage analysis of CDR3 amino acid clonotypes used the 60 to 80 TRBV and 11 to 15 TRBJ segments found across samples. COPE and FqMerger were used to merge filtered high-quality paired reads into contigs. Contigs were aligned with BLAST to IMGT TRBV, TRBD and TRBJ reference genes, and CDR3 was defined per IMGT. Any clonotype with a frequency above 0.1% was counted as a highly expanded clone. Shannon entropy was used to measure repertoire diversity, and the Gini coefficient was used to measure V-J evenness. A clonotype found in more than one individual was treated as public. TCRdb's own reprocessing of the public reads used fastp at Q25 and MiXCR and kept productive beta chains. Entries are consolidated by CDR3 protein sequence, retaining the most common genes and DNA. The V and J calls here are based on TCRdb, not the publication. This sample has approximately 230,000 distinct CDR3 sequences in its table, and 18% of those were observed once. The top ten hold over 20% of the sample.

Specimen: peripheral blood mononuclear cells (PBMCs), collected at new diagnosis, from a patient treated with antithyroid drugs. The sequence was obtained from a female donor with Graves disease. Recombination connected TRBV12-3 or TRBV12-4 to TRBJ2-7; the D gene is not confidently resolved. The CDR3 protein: CASSPDLILNYEQYF. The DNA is TGTGCCAGCAGTCCAGACTTAATACTCAACTACGAGCAGTACTTC.